What follows are 2 T cell receptor beta chains derived from one specimen sequenced in a study of shared clonotypes between healthy human individuals. Only CD45RO-negative cells positively selected for CCR7 counted as naive CD8 cells, so terminally differentiated effector memory CD45RA+ cells were excluded. Profiling relied on immunoSEQ multiplex PCR, and the TCRdb table lists in-frame clones only, not all of them. The sample lists about 2.2 million clones, roughly 91% occurring once. Sequences were obtained from naive CD8+ T cells from PBMCs. The receptors were sampled from a man aged 18 to 29 in good health. Some clones in this sample may be carry-over from other donors' samples.

In its sample, this clone was seen once. The rearrangement joins TRBV4-1 to TRBJ1-2; no clear D gene. CDR1 MGHRA and CDR2 YSYEKL come from the germline V gene. The CDR3 is made up of 13 amino acids. Trimming pared 1 base from V and 8 bases from J, leaving 11 bases between. The CDR3 bases are TGCGCCAGCAGCCAAGGTCAGGCCGCCGGCTACACCTTC. Translated: CASSQGQAAGYTF.

The chain is built from TRBV28 and TRBJ1-5; unclear D gene. Trimming left V 5 bases short and J 1 base short, with 9 bases between. Germline loops: CDR1 MDHEN, CDR2 SYDVKM. The CDR3 has 14 amino acids. CDR3 sequence: CASSRRASNQPQHF. The DNA of the CDR3 is TGTGCCAGCAGTCGACGGGCAAGCAATCAGCCCCAGCATTTT.